The text below deals with one TCR beta chain. Using immunoSEQ multiplex PCR, the repertoire was profiled, and TCRdb retains in-frame clones only, with some absent. Counted here are some 70,000 clones, around 85% occurring once; the ten biggest clones make up 3.3%. Trimming cost V 7 bases and J 2 bases, with 14 bases left between them. The CDR3 is 14 amino acids. Germline lookup yields CDR1 SGHTA and CDR2 FQGNSA. The data belong to a study of T cell changes during pregnancy in multiple sclerosis. V and J are TRBV7-2 and TRBJ1-2, with a weak D call TRBD1 (6 bases). This clonotype originated in a female donor with multiple sclerosis, enrolled in a pregnancy study. The sample in question was peripheral blood, obtained before pregnancy. The CDR3 loop is CASTPTGQNYGYTF. CDR3 nucleotides: TGTGCCAGCACACCTACAGGGCAGAACTATGGCTACACCTTC.